The 30 T cell receptor beta chains below come from one sample, sequenced in a study of blood T cell repertoires in COVID-19. Sequenced by immunoSEQ multiplex PCR; TCRdb stores in-frame clones only, minus some. Of some 230,000 clones listed, around 89% are singletons. Specimen: PBMCs or T cells enriched from blood (not recorded which). These receptors originate from a woman younger than 30 in a cohort exposed to, infected with or recovered from COVID-19 (not recorded which).

The rearrangement uses TRBV2 and TRBJ2-5, with D perhaps TRBD2 (6 bases). The V end was cut by 6 bases, the J end by 1 base, with 12 bases between. Per the germline V gene, CDR1 is SNHLY and CDR2 is FYNNEI. This CDR3 has 14 residues. The CDR3: CASRKDYPQETQYF. As DNA, the CDR3 is TGTGCCAGCAGAAAGGACTACCCCCAAGAGACCCAGTACTTC.

Many counts were recorded for this clone. This rearrangement joins TRBV11-2 to TRBJ2-7, with TRBD1 as a possible D gene (6 bases). The CDR3 contains 15 residues. V was shortened by 0 bases and J by 2 bases, with 11 bases between the two germline ends. Germline V lookup: CDR1 SGHAT, CDR2 FQNNGV. CDR3 in amino acids: CASSLDYGQTYEQYF. CDR3 nucleotides: TGTGCCAGCAGCTTAGATTACGGACAGACCTACGAGCAGTACTTC.

The CDR3 loop is CASSGDRGQQYF. Here the CDR3 DNA reads TGTGCCAGCAGTGGAGACAGGGGCCAGCAGTACTTC. The gene calls are TRBV2 and TRBJ2-7, with 8 positions matching TRBD1. The CDR3 is 12 amino acids. V shed 4 bases, J shed 8 bases, and the junction held 4 bases outside the gene matches. In germline, CDR1 is SNHLY, CDR2 FYNNEI. The variable domain in full, completed from reference TRBV2 and TRBJ2-7, reads EPEVTQTPSHQVTQMGQEVILRCVPISNHLYFYWYRQILGQKVEFLVSFYNNEISEKSEIFDDQFSVERPDGSNFTLKIRSTKLEDSAMYFCASSGDRGQQYFGPGTRLTVT.

DNA of the CDR3: TGTGCCATCAGTTCCCGGGACAGCCTGGGTGAGCAGTACTTC. Translating it yields CAISSRDSLGEQYF. The chain couples TRBV10-3 to TRBJ2-7; 7 bases are a match to TRBD1. The V and J ends lost 5 bases and 7 bases, in that order; junction bases with no gene match: 11. CDR3 length: 14 residues. Germline V gene lookup returns CDR1 ENHRY and CDR2 SYGVKD.

J is TRBJ1-2 and V is TRBV28, with D maybe TRBD1 (6 bases). V gave up 2 bases and J gave up 4 bases, with 17 bases separating them. Germline values: CDR1 MDHEN, CDR2 SYDVKM. The CDR3 has 16 residues. The chain's CDR3 is CASSLQTGRGVYGYTF. CDR3 DNA sequence: TGTGCCAGCAGTTTACAGACAGGACGGGGGGTCTATGGCTACACCTTC.

The rearrangement links TRBV3-1 (or the pseudogene TRBV3-2) to TRBJ2-7; TRBD2 might be the D (5 bases). In germline, CDR1 is LGHDT, CDR2 YNNKEL (reference sequence). V lost 1 base and J 6 bases, leaving 13 bases between the germline ends. The CDR3 length is 14 residues. Written as DNA, the CDR3 is TGTGCCAGCAGCCAAGCGGGGTCCTCGGCCGAGCAGTACTTC. Encoded protein: CASSQAGSSAEQYF.

CDR3 region: CASSQGTRGTYEQYF. The CDR3 bases are TGTGCCAGCAGCCAAGGGACTCGAGGGACCTACGAGCAGTACTTC. This rearrangement joins TRBV3-1 (or the pseudogene TRBV3-2) to TRBJ2-7; possible D gene TRBD2, 5 bases. With 1 base removed from V and 2 bases from J, the gap between germline ends came to 12 bases. CDR1 and CDR2 (germline): LGHDT, YNNKEL (reference sequence). This CDR3 region has 15 residues.

V usage is TRBV7-3 and J usage is TRBJ1-2, with 11 bases that match TRBD1. Germline-derived CDR1 and CDR2 are SGHTA and FQGTGA. With V trimmed by 2 bases and J by 4 bases, 6 bases remained unmatched. The CDR3 extends over 16 amino acids. This CDR3 reads CASSLAGQGAGYGYTF. The CDR3 DNA sequence: TGTGCCAGCAGCTTAGCCGGACAGGGGGCGGGCTATGGCTACACCTTC.

The chain combines TRBV11-2 with TRBJ1-5; D might be TRBD1 (6 bases). Germline loops: CDR1 SGHAT, CDR2 FQNNGV. V was clipped by 0 bases and J by 6 bases, with 12 bases between them. The CDR3 extends over 15 amino acids. CDR3 bases: TGTGCCAGCAGCTTAGATGCGGGGGGCGTTCAGCCCCAGCATTTT. Protein product: CASSLDAGGVQPQHF.

This clone was picked up one time. The genes are TRBV5-4 and TRBJ2-5; 7 bases match TRBD2. The junction had 5 bases not matched to a gene; V was cut back by 3 bases and J by 3 bases. The germline CDR1 and CDR2 sequences are SGHNT and YYREEE (reference sequence). The CDR3 extends over 14 amino acids. The CDR3 DNA reads TGTGCCAGCAGCTCAACGGGGAGGGAAGAGACCCAGTACTTC. Translated, it gives CASSSTGREETQYF. Full variable domain (rest looked up from reference TRBV5-4 and TRBJ2-5): ETGVTQSPTHLIKTRGQQVTLRCSSQSGHNTVSWYQQALGQGPQFIFQYYREEENGRGNFPPRFSGLQFPNYSSELNVNALELDDSALYLCASSSTGREETQYFGPGTRLLVL.

The J gene is TRBJ2-2, the V gene TRBV5-8; TRBD2 agrees at 8 bases. The germline CDR1 and CDR2 sequences are SGHTS and YDEGEE. V was clipped by 4 bases and J by 2 bases; unmatched bases: 10. The CDR3 runs 17 residues. CDR3 protein: CASSLTVAGLNTGELFF. In DNA form, the CDR3 reads TGTGCCAGCAGCCTCACCGTAGCGGGGCTCAACACCGGGGAGCTGTTTTTT. Based on the CDR3 plus reference TRBV5-8 and TRBJ2-2, the full variable domain is EAGVTQSPTHLIKTRGQQATLRCSPISGHTSVYWYQQALGLGLQFLLWYDEGEERNRGNFPPRFSGRQFPNYSSELNVNALELEDSALYLCASSLTVAGLNTGELFFGEGSRLTVL.

This chain links TRBV18 with TRBJ1-2, with 11 bases fitting TRBD1. Germline-derived CDR1 and CDR2 are KGHSH and LQKENI. V was pared by 5 bases and J by 4 bases, with 6 bases of the junction left unmatched. The CDR3 is 15 amino acids. For the CDR3, the DNA is TGTGCCAGCTCAGACCGGGACAGGGGGGGCTATGGCTACACCTTC. Protein sequence: CASSDRDRGGYGYTF.

The chain recombines TRBV6-5 with TRBJ2-1; 7 nucleotides line up with TRBD1. Germline V gene lookup returns CDR1 MNHEY and CDR2 SVGAGI. The CDR3 is 13 amino acids. V dropped 6 bases and J dropped 5; count of bases not matched to a gene: 4. CDR3 in amino acids: CASRRGTDNEQFF. Here the CDR3 DNA reads TGTGCCAGCAGGAGGGGGACAGACAATGAGCAGTTCTTC.

The chain uses TRBV4-1 and TRBJ1-2, with 8 bases aligning to TRBD1. V lost 3 bases, J lost 3 bases, and 3 bases stayed unmatched. The CDR3 is 14 residues long. From germline, CDR1 is MGHRA and CDR2 YSYEKL. The CDR3 loop is CASSQDRVYYGYTF. The CDR3 DNA is TGCGCCAGCAGCCAGGACAGGGTGTACTATGGCTACACCTTC.

The chain joins TRBV27 to TRBJ1-1; 7 bases fit TRBD1. Germline V gives CDR1 MNHEY, CDR2 SMNVEV (reference sequence). V lost 4 bases and J lost 4; bases outside the gene matches: 3. This CDR3 spans 13 amino acids. The CDR3 loop is CASSSRQGTEAFF. CDR3 in DNA: TGTGCCAGCAGTTCCCGACAGGGCACTGAAGCTTTCTTT.

The chain joins TRBV11-2 to TRBJ2-3; 9 bases agree with TRBD2. Trimming cost V 1 base and J 0 bases; bases outside gene matches: 8. The CDR3 has 18 amino acids. The germline V gene has CDR1 SGHAT and CDR2 FQNNGV. DNA for the CDR3: TGTGCCAGCAGCTTAGGTCCAGCGGGAGGTCTAAGCACAGATACGCAGTATTTT. Its translation is CASSLGPAGGLSTDTQYF. The entire variable domain, with the rest obtained from reference TRBV11-2 and TRBJ2-3, is as follows: EAGVAQSPRYKIIEKRQSVAFWCNPISGHATLYWYQQILGQGPKLLIQFQNNGVVDDSQLPKDRFSAERLKGVDSTLKIQPAKLEDSAVYLCASSLGPAGGLSTDTQYFGPGTRLTVL.

The chain couples TRBV4-2 to TRBJ2-3; D gene ambiguous. This CDR3 contains 15 residues. Germline V gives CDR1 LGHNA, CDR2 YNFKEQ. Trimming took off 0 bases at V and 5 bases at J, with 12 bases between the two ends. The CDR3 loop reads CASSQDPTAGDTQYF. The DNA for the CDR3 is TGTGCCAGCAGCCAAGATCCAACGGCAGGAGATACGCAGTATTTT.

J is TRBJ2-7 and V is TRBV15; a possible D gene is TRBD1 (6 bases). Looked up from germline, CDR1 is LNHNV and CDR2 is YYDKDF (reference sequence). The CDR3 totals 14 residues. V gave up 1 base and J gave up 3 bases, with 10 bases separating them. The DNA of the CDR3 is TGTGCCACCAGCAGAGGGGACACCTTCTACGAGCAGTACTTC. It codes for CATSRGDTFYEQYF.

V and J are TRBV6-5 and TRBJ1-1, with a tentative D call TRBD1 (5 bases). Deletions cut 10 bases from V and 7 bases from J, with 19 bases between. The CDR3 extends over 13 amino acids. CDR1 and CDR2 (germline): MNHEY, SVGAGI. CDR3 loop: CATRRTTGGEAFF. CDR3 nucleotide sequence: TGTGCCACCAGGAGGACAACGGGGGGTGAAGCTTTCTTT.

The gene calls are TRBV24-1 and TRBJ2-1; TRBD2 agrees at 7 bases. With 3 bases clipped from V and 0 bases from J, the junction kept 7 bases outside the gene matches. CDR1 and CDR2 (germline): KGHDR, SFDVKD. The CDR3 covers 17 residues. CDR3 in DNA: TGTGCCACCAGTGATCCCCGGCCTAGCGGCTCCTACAATGAGCAGTTCTTC. Protein product: CATSDPRPSGSYNEQFF.

The V call is TRBV7-6, the J call TRBJ2-2; the match to TRBD2 covers 13 bases. Trimming removed 5 bases from V and 4 bases from J; junction bases left unmatched: 13. This CDR3 region has 19 residues. Germline CDR1 reads SGHVS; CDR2 reads FNYEAQ. The CDR3 sequence is CASSLTLLAGGPVTGELFF. The CDR3, as DNA: TGTGCCAGCAGCCTAACTCTACTAGCGGGAGGGCCAGTCACCGGGGAGCTGTTTTTT.

The chain recombines TRBV6-1 with TRBJ1-3; possibly TRBD1 for D (6 bases). The germline V gene encodes CDR1 MNHNS and CDR2 SASEGT. V gave up 3 bases and J gave up 3 bases, with 12 bases separating them. This CDR3 region has 15 residues. This CDR3 is CASSDRGFDGNTIYF. In DNA form, the CDR3 reads TGTGCCAGCAGTGACAGGGGCTTTGATGGAAACACCATATATTTT.

The rearrangement joins TRBV11-2 to TRBJ1-5, with D hard to call. The CDR3 runs to 17 residues. CDR1 and CDR2 from the germline V gene are SGHAT and FQNNGV. V dropped 2 bases and J dropped 0 bases, with 14 bases sitting between them. CDR3 DNA: TGTGCCAGCAGCTTAAGTCCTCTCCTAAATAGCAATCAGCCCCAGCATTTT. The encoded protein is CASSLSPLLNSNQPQHF.

This chain links TRBV7-9 with TRBJ1-5; TRBD1 might be the D (6 bases). V lost 1 base and J lost 3, with 22 bases in between. The CDR3 has 19 residues. From germline, CDR1 is SEHNR and CDR2 FQNEAQ (reference sequence). The CDR3 sequence: CASSLELSWGRDNNQPQHF. The CDR3 DNA sequence: TGTGCCAGCAGCTTAGAATTGAGCTGGGGCAGGGACAACAATCAGCCCCAGCATTTT.

The chain couples TRBV2 to TRBJ1-1; a weak D match, TRBD1 (5 bases). CDR1 SNHLY and CDR2 FYNNEI come from the germline V gene. V gave up 0 bases and J gave up 4 bases, with 12 bases separating them. The CDR3 spans 15 residues. The CDR3 DNA reads as TGTGCCAGCAGTGAAGCCTCGGCGGGGGGCACTGAAGCTTTCTTT. It codes for CASSEASAGGTEAFF.

This clone has just one count. The J gene is TRBJ2-7, the V gene TRBV6-5, with D maybe TRBD2 (5 bases). The CDR3 spans 13 residues. Germline V gives CDR1 MNHEY, CDR2 SVGAGI. V gave up 2 bases and J gave up 6 bases, with 11 bases separating them. Written as DNA, the CDR3 is TGTGCCAGCAGTTACGGTGAGGGTCGCGAGCAGTACTTC. Translation: CASSYGEGREQYF.

This clone appeared a single time. The V gene is TRBV5-4, the J gene TRBJ2-5, with a tentative D call TRBD2 (7 bases). CDR3 size: 14 residues. Germline loops: CDR1 SGHNT, CDR2 YYREEE (reference sequence). The V end lost 1 base, the J end lost 5 bases, and 12 bases lay between the germline ends. CDR3 protein: CASSLREGGETQYF. The CDR3 DNA reads TGTGCCAGCAGCTTGAGGGAGGGGGGGGAGACCCAGTACTTC.

This clone was seen a single time. The chain couples TRBV24-1 to TRBJ1-2, with no clear D. V was pared by 1 base and J by 6 bases, with 5 bases between. The CDR3 has 12 residues. Germline values: CDR1 KGHDR, CDR2 SFDVKD. CDR3 loop: CATSDFEHGYTF. The CDR3 DNA follows: TGTGCCACCAGTGATTTCGAGCATGGCTACACCTTC.

V is TRBV27 and J is TRBJ2-2; 8 nucleotides match TRBD2. The CDR3 has 14 residues. With 6 bases clipped from V and 0 bases from J, the junction kept 0 bases outside the gene matches. Germline V gene data show CDR1 as MNHEY and CDR2 as SMNVEV (reference sequence). CDR3 region: CASRREANTGELFF. The CDR3 bases are TGTGCCAGCAGGCGGGAGGCGAACACCGGGGAGCTGTTTTTT.

The CDR3 DNA reads as TGTGCCAGCAGTTTAGTGGACAGACCCACCTACGAGCAGTACTTC. Protein product: CASSLVDRPTYEQYF. This chain uses TRBV28 with TRBJ2-7; D possibly corresponds to TRBD1 (6 bases). The CDR3 has 15 residues. Trimming cost V 2 bases and J 2 bases, with 13 bases left between them. CDR1 MDHEN and CDR2 SYDVKM come from the germline V gene. Together with reference TRBV28 and TRBJ2-7, the CDR3 gives the full variable domain: DVKVTQSSRYLVKRTGEKVFLECVQDMDHENMFWYRQDPGLGLRLIYFSYDVKMKEKGDIPEGYSVSREKKERFSLILESASTNQTSMYLCASSLVDRPTYEQYFGPGTRLTVT.